The 10 T cell receptor beta chains below all came from one sample that was sequenced in a study of coeliac disease. The protocol was immunoSEQ multiplex PCR, while the TCRdb copy is restricted to in-frame clones and leaves out a portion. The sample includes about 2,100 clones, around 79% seen only once; the top ten take around 13%. The sample comprised lymphocytes from the gut lamina propria. The origin of the receptors is a human donor without celiac disease.

This clone showed up just a few times. V is TRBV20-1 and J is TRBJ2-3; possibly TRBD2 for D (5 bases). This CDR3 region has 11 residues. Germline lookup yields CDR1 DFQATT and CDR2 SNEGSKA (reference sequence). V lost 5 bases, J lost 7 bases, and 10 bases lay in between. CDR3 in amino acids: CSAPRTHTQYF. In DNA form, the CDR3 reads TGCAGTGCTCCCAGGACTCATACGCAGTATTTT.

The gene calls are TRBV12-5 and TRBJ2-2; 9 nucleotides line up with TRBD1. V lost 6 bases to trimming and J lost 2 bases; unmatched junction nucleotides: 4. Germline V lookup: CDR1 LGHNT, CDR2 FRNRAP. This CDR3 is 15 amino acids long. CDR3 nucleotides: TGTGCTAGTGGGACGGGACAGGGAAACACCGGGGAGCTGTTTTTT. It encodes CASGTGQGNTGELFF.

This clone was counted a few times. The chain has TRBV5-1 and TRBJ1-2; D perhaps matches TRBD1 (6 bases). The CDR3 is made up of 13 amino acids. Trimming stripped 0 bases from V and 8 bases from J, with 11 bases between. Looked up from germline, CDR1 is SGHRS and CDR2 is YFSETQ. CDR3 loop: CASSLVQGQGYTF. The CDR3 nucleotides are TGCGCCAGCAGCTTGGTACAGGGCCAGGGCTACACCTTC.

The chain is built from TRBV6-5 and TRBJ2-2; D not certain. The V end was cut by 0 bases, the J end by 3 bases, with 8 bases between. This CDR3 is built from 15 residues. In germline, CDR1 is MNHEY, CDR2 SVGAGI. The CDR3 reads CASSYSQLDTGELFF. The CDR3 DNA is TGTGCCAGCAGTTACTCGCAGTTGGACACCGGGGAGCTGTTTTTT.

This clone appeared a few times. The chain is built from TRBV4-1 and TRBJ2-4, with 9 bases that match TRBD2. Germline CDR1 MGHRA, CDR2 YSYEKL. V shed 0 bases and J 4 bases; nucleotides not matched to a gene: 7. The CDR3 has 17 residues. In DNA, the CDR3 is TGCGCCAGCAGCCAAGATCCCAGCGGGGGGTGGAAAAACATTCAGTACTTC. Translation gives CASSQDPSGGWKNIQYF.

The rearrangement links TRBV5-6 to TRBJ2-7; the D gene is possibly TRBD2 (7 bases). Trimming pared 5 bases from V and 1 base from J, leaving 16 bases between. The CDR3 length is 15 residues. Per germline, CDR1 SGHDT and CDR2 YYEEEE. DNA of the CDR3: TGTGCCAGCAGTGACGAGGGGGGGCTATCCTACGAGCAGTACTTC. Residues: CASSDEGGLSYEQYF.

The chain links TRBV5-5 to TRBJ2-1; D remains ambiguous. Trimming left V 4 bases short and J 0 bases short, with 11 bases between. This CDR3 has 15 amino acids. Per the germline V gene, CDR1 is SGHKS and CDR2 is YYEKEE (reference sequence). The CDR3 nucleotides read TGTGCCAGCAGCCCCCCTGGCTCCTCCTACAATGAGCAGTTCTTC. This encodes CASSPPGSSYNEQFF.

The chain recombines TRBV2 with TRBJ1-1, with D possibly being TRBD1 (5 bases). This CDR3 has 14 amino acids. The germline gives CDR1 SNHLY, CDR2 FYNNEI. V lost 4 bases, J lost 5 bases, and 14 bases lay in between. This chain's CDR3 is CASSATGAGTEAFF. DNA of the CDR3: TGTGCCAGCAGTGCGACCGGGGCGGGAACTGAAGCTTTCTTT.

V usage is TRBV5-4 and J usage is TRBJ2-7; 9 nucleotides align to TRBD1. The CDR3 spans 16 residues. Trimming at V came to 0 bases and at J to 2 bases, leaving 6 bases not matched to a gene. The germline CDR1 and CDR2 sequences are SGHNT and YYREEE (reference sequence). The CDR3 protein is CASSLGPGQGTYEQYF. The CDR3 DNA reads TGTGCCAGCAGCTTGGGTCCGGGACAGGGTACCTACGAGCAGTACTTC. Together with reference TRBV5-4 and TRBJ2-7, the CDR3 gives the full variable domain: ETGVTQSPTHLIKTRGQQVTLRCSSQSGHNTVSWYQQALGQGPQFIFQYYREEENGRGNFPPRFSGLQFPNYSSELNVNALELDDSALYLCASSLGPGQGTYEQYFGPGTRLTVT.

This clone was seen only a few times. The same CDR3 can be traced to other DNA sequences in this sample. This rearrangement joins TRBV29-1 to TRBJ2-7, with D possibly matching TRBD1 (6 bases). The ends were cut back, 7 bases at V and 4 bases at J, with 17 bases in the middle. Per the germline V gene, CDR1 is SQVTM and CDR2 is ANQGSEA. The CDR3 sequence is 13 residues long. The CDR3 DNA reads as TGCAGCGCCCTCCAGGGGACGGCATACGAGCAGTACTTC. It translates to CSALQGTAYEQYF.